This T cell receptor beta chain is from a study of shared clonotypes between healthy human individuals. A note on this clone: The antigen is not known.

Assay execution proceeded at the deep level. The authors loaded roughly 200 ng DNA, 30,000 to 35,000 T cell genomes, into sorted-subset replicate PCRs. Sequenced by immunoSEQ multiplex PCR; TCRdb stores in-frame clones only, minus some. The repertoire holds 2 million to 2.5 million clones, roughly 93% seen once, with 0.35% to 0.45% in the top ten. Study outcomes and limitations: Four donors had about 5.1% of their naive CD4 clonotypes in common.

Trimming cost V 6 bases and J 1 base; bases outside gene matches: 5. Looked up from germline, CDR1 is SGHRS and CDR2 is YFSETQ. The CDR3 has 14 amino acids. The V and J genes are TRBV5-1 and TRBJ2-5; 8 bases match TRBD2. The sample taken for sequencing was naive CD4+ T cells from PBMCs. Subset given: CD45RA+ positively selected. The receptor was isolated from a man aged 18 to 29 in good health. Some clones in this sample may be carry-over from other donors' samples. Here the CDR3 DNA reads TGCGCCAGCAAGACGGGACTAGTCCAAGAGACCCAGTACTTC. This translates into CASKTGLVQETQYF.